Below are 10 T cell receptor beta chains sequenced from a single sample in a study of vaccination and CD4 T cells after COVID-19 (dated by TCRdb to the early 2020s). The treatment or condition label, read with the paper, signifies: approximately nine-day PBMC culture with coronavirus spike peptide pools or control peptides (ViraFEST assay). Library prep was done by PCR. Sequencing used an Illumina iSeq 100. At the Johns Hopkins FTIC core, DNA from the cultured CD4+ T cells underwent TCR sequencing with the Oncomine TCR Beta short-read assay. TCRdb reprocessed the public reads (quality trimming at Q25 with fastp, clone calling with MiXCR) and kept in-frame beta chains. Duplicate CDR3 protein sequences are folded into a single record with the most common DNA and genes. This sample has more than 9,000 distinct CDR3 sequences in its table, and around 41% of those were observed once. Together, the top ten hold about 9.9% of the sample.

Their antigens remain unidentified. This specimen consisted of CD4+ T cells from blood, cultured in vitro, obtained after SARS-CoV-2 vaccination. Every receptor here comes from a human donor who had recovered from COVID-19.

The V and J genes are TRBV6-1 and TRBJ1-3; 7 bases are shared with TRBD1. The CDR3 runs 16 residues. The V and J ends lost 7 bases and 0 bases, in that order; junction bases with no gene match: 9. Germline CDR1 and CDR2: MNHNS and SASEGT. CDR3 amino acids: CASTPRTGSSGNTIYF. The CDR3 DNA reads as TGTGCCAGCACTCCCAGGACAGGTTCCTCTGGAAACACCATATATTTT.

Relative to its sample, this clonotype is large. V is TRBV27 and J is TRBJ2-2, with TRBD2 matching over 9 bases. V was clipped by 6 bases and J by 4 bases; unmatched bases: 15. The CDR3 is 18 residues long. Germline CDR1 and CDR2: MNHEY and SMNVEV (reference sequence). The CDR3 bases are TGTGCCAGCAGCCCCCTCGTTGGTGGGCGGGAGGGCACCGGGGAGCTGTTTTTT. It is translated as CASSPLVGGREGTGELFF.

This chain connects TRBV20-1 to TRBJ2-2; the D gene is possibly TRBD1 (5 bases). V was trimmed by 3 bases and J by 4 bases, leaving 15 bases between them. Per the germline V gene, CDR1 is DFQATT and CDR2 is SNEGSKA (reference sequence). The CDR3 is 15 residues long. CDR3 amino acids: CSASPQGFGTGELFF. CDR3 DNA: TGCAGTGCTAGCCCCCAGGGCTTTGGCACCGGGGAGCTGTTTTTT.

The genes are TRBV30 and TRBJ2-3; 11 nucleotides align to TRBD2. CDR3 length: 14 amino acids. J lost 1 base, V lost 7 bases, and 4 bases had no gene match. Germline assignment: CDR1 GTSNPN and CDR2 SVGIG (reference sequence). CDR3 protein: CAYRLAGRTDTQYF. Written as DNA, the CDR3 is TGTGCCTACAGACTAGCGGGGCGCACAGATACGCAGTATTTT.

CDR3 coding DNA: TGTGCCAGCAGCTTAGGTGACGGAAACACCGGGGAGCTGTTTTTT. Translation gives CASSLGDGNTGELFF. V usage is TRBV11-3 and J usage is TRBJ2-2; D is unclear. V lost 1 base, J lost 2 bases, and 8 bases lay in between. The CDR3 contains 15 residues. The V gene's germline CDR1 is SGHNT and CDR2 YENEEA.

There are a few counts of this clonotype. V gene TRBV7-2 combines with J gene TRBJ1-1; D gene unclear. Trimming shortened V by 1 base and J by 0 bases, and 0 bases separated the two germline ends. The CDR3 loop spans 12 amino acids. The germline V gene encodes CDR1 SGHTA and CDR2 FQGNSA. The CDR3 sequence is CASSLVNTEAFF. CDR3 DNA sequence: TGTGCCAGCAGCTTAGTGAACACTGAAGCTTTCTTT.

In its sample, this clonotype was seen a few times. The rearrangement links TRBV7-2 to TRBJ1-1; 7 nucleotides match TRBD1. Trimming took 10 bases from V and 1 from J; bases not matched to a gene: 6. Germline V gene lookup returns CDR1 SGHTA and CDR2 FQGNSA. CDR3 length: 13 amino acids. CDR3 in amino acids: CATMGQWNTEAFF. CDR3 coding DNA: TGTGCCACCATGGGACAGTGGAACACTGAAGCTTTCTTT. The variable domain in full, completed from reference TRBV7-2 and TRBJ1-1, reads GAGVSQSPSNKVTEKGKDVELRCDPISGHTALYWYRQSLGQGLEFLIYFQGNSAPDKSGLPSDRFSAERTGGSVSTLTIQRTQQEDSAVYLCATMGQWNTEAFFGQGTRLTVV.

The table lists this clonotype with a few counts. DNA of the CDR3: TGTGCCAGCACCCCCCCGCTGGGCCTGGGGTTTGGTCGGGAGCTGTTTTTT. It codes for CASTPPLGLGFGRELFF. This chain joins TRBV7-8 and TRBJ2-2; no clear D. The CDR3 is 17 residues long. Germline assignment: CDR1 SGHVS and CDR2 FQNEAQ. V lost 7 bases to trimming and J lost 9 bases, with 27 bases between them.

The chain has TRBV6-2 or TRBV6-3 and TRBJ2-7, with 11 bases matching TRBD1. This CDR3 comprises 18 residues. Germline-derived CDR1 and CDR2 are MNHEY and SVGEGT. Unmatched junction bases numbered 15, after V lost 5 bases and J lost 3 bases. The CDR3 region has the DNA TGTGCCAGCAGTCCCGGGACAGGGGGAATAAGGGCCGGCTACGAGCAGTACTTC. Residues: CASSPGTGGIRAGYEQYF.

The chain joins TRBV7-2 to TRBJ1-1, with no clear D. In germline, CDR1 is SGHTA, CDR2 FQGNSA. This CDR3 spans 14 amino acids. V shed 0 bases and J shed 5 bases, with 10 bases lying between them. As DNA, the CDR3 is TGTGCCAGCAGCTTAGCTGGGGTACGGACTGAAGCTTTCTTT. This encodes CASSLAGVRTEAFF.